This is a list of T cell receptor beta chains from one sample in a study of blood T cell repertoires in COVID-19. Clones were read by immunoSEQ multiplex PCR, and TCRdb kept only the in-frame ones, dropping some. Altogether some 300,000 clones are present, roughly 90% being singletons, with the ten largest covering about 4.2%. The sequenced material came from PBMCs or T cells enriched from blood (not recorded which). All receptors come from a woman aged 30 to 39 who had been exposed to COVID-19. CDR3s include the opening cysteine and the closing phenylalanine or tryptophan. A D gene is named only where the DNA matches it firmly. Clone size, where shown, is once, few, many, or a class for clones that have expanded.

>TRBJ1-1|TRBV7-6|-|-
CASSSTGSTEAFF
TGTGCCAGCAGCAGTACAGGGTCCACTGAAGCTTTCTTT
>TRBJ1-2|TRBV10-3|TRBD1|-
CAIRPQGYGYTF
TGTGCCATCAGGCCACAGGGGTATGGCTACACCTTC
>TRBJ2-7|TRBV13|TRBD1|-
CASSPGQPYEQYF
TGTGCCAGCAGCCCGGGACAGCCCTACGAGCAGTACTTC
>TRBJ2-1|TRBV11-3|-|-
CASSSRGGYNEQFF
TGTGCCAGCAGCTCAAGGGGGGGCTACAATGAGCAGTTCTTC
>TRBJ1-6|TRBV18|-|-
CASTGQYTSPLHF
TGTGCCAGCACAGGACAGTATACTTCACCCCTCCACTTT
>TRBJ2-5|TRBV5-4|TRBD1|-
CASSFRQGQQTQYF
TGTGCCAGCAGCTTTAGACAGGGGCAACAGACCCAGTACTTC
>TRBJ1-5|TRBV11-2|-|-
CASSLSGEDNQPQHF
TGTGCCAGCAGCTTATCGGGGGAAGACAATCAGCCCCAGCATTTT
>TRBJ2-7|TRBV6-5|-|-
CASTRGPYEQYF
TGTGCCAGCACGCGGGGGCCCTACGAGCAGTACTTC
>TRBJ1-2|TRBV7-6|-|-
CASSAQGYGYTF
TGTGCCAGCAGCGCGCAGGGTTATGGCTACACCTTC
>TRBJ1-2|TRBV7-8|TRBD1|-
CASSLGYDRGYGYTF
TGTGCCAGCAGCTTAGGTTATGACAGGGGTTATGGCTACACCTTC
>TRBJ1-3|TRBV5-1|-|few
CASSLAAAGGNTIYF
TGCGCCAGCAGCTTGGCGGCGGCCGGTGGAAACACCATATATTTT
>TRBJ2-2|TRBV4-1|TRBD2|-
CASSQDPGGSTGELFF
TGCGCCAGCAGCCAAGATCCCGGGGGGAGCACCGGGGAGCTGTTTTTT
>TRBJ2-7|TRBV5-5|TRBD1|-
CASSFYRGSIYEQYF
TGTGCCAGCAGCTTTTACAGGGGGTCCATCTACGAGCAGTACTTC
>TRBJ1-2|TRBV11-2|TRBD1|-
CASSLDPGQGRDGYTF
TGTGCCAGCAGCTTAGACCCGGGACAGGGGCGGGATGGCTACACCTTC
>TRBJ2-3|TRBV9|-|-
CASSLSGYGGGTQYF
TGTGCCAGCAGCCTGAGCGGTTACGGGGGAGGTACGCAGTATTTT
>TRBJ1-1|TRBV5-1|-|-
CASSPYNRNTEAFF
TGCGCCAGCAGCCCATACAACAGGAACACTGAAGCTTTCTTT
>TRBJ1-1|TRBV11-2|TRBD1|-
CASSLTGQAEAFF
TGTGCCAGCAGCTTAACAGGACAGGCTGAAGCTTTCTTT
>TRBJ2-5|TRBV4-2|-|-
CASSQDATGRKTQYF
TGTGCCAGCAGCCAAGATGCAACAGGGCGAAAGACCCAGTACTTC
>TRBJ1-4|TRBV5-1|-|-
CASSLGSPGPTNEKLFF
TGCGCCAGCAGCCTTGGTTCCCCAGGGCCAACTAATGAAAAACTGTTTTTT
>TRBJ1-5|TRBV7-2|-|-
CASSFGTHNQPQHF
TGTGCCAGCAGCTTTGGGACACATAATCAGCCCCAGCATTTT
>TRBJ1-2|TRBV2|TRBD1|-
CASSARQGSGYTF
TGTGCCAGCAGTGCTAGACAGGGAAGCGGCTACACCTTC
>TRBJ1-1|TRBV29-1|-|-
CSVPFGGTEAFF
TGCAGCGTTCCATTTGGGGGGACTGAAGCTTTCTTT
>TRBJ2-3|TRBV7-9|-|-
CASSNARDSRLDTQYF
TGTGCCAGCAGCAACGCCCGAGACAGCCGACTAGATACGCAGTATTTT
>TRBJ2-3|TRBV5-1|-|-
CASSWGPGDSTDTQYF
TGCGCCAGCAGCTGGGGGCCCGGGGACAGCACAGATACGCAGTATTTT
>TRBJ1-2|TRBV4-2|-|-
CASSPRDTSNYGYTF
TGTGCCAGCAGCCCACGGGACACATCTAACTATGGCTACACCTTC
>TRBJ2-7|TRBV9|TRBD1|-
CASSVGTGGSYEQYF
TGTGCCAGCAGCGTAGGGACAGGGGGCTCCTACGAGCAGTACTTC
>TRBJ2-1|TRBV7-3|-|-
CASSPSKSPSYNEQFF
TGTGCCAGCAGCCCCAGTAAGTCCCCCTCCTACAATGAGCAGTTCTTC
>TRBJ1-1|TRBV7-2|-|-
CASSFSGGNTEAFF
TGTGCCAGCAGCTTTTCGGGGGGCAACACTGAAGCTTTCTTT
>TRBJ2-1|TRBV4-1|TRBD1|-
CASSQGLRDRGVDEQFF
TGCGCCAGCAGCCAAGGACTCCGGGACAGGGGGGTTGATGAGCAGTTCTTC
>TRBJ1-1|TRBV3-1/TRBV3-2|-|once
CASSQVFTGGLEAFF
TGTGCCAGCAGCCAAGTTTTTACGGGGGGGCTTGAAGCTTTCTTT
>TRBJ1-5|TRBV6-6|-|-
CASSHLQTPSSYSNQPQHF
TGTGCCAGCAGTCACCTCCAAACCCCGAGCTCTTATAGCAATCAGCCCCAGCATTTT
>TRBJ1-4|TRBV19|-|-
CASSIPGIATNEKLFF
TGTGCCAGTAGTATCCCAGGGATTGCAACTAATGAAAAACTGTTTTTT
>TRBJ1-3|TRBV14|-|-
CASSHAGSSGNTIYF
TGTGCCAGCAGCCACGCAGGATCCTCTGGAAACACCATATATTTT
>TRBJ2-3|TRBV5-1|TRBD1|-
CASSSRGQGVADTQYF
TGCGCCAGCAGCTCCCGGGGACAGGGGGTTGCAGATACGCAGTATTTT
>TRBJ1-4|TRBV7-2|-|-
CASSLWTRGNEKLFF
TGTGCCAGCAGCCTCTGGACCCGGGGTAATGAAAAACTGTTTTTT